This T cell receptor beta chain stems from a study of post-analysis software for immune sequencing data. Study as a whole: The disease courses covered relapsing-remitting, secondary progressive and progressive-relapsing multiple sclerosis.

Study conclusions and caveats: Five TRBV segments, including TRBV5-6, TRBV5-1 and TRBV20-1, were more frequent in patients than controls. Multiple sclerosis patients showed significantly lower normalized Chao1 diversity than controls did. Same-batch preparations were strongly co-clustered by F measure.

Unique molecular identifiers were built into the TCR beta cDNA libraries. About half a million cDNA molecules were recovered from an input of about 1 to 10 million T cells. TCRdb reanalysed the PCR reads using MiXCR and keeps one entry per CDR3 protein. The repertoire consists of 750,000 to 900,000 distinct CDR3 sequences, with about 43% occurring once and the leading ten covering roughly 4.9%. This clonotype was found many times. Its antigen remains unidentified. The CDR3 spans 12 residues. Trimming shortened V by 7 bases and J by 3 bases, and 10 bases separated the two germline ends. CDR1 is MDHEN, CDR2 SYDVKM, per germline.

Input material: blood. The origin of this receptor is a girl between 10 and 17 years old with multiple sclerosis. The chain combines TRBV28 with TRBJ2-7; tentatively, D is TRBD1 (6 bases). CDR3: CASTSTGYEQYF. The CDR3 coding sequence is TGTGCCAGCACCTCGACAGGCTACGAGCAGTACTTC.